These T cell receptor beta chains were read from a single sample in a study of blood T cell repertoires in COVID-19. TCRdb's copy holds only in-frame clones and misses some; the assay was immunoSEQ multiplex PCR. This table holds 350,000 or so clones, 89% found once. Input material: peripheral blood. All receptors derive from a woman aged 55-69 years with COVID-19, enrolled during active disease. Both conserved end residues are part of each CDR3. The order of the fields is clone size, V gene, D gene, J gene, CDR3 DNA, CDR3 protein. The D gene is left open where the match is weak. The listing skips clone size in some rows; elsewhere it reads once, few, many or a size class.

.	TRBV6-5	TRBD1	TRBJ2-3	TGTGCCAGCAGGATGGACAGGGGGCCTGATACGCAGTATTTT	CASRMDRGPDTQYF
.	TRBV5-1	.	TRBJ1-4	TGCGCCAGCAGTATTTACAGGGCCACTAATGAAAAACTGTTTTTT	CASSIYRATNEKLFF
.	TRBV7-9	.	TRBJ1-2	TGTGCCAGCAGCTTCGGGAGCTACGAGGGCCCCTATGGCTACACCTTC	CASSFGSYEGPYGYTF
.	TRBV6-5	.	TRBJ1-1	TGTGCCAGCGTTGACAGACTGAACACTGAAGCTTTCTTT	CASVDRLNTEAFF
.	TRBV11-3	TRBD2	TRBJ2-3	TGTGCCCAGCTTGGTCGGCGGGGGGCGATAGATACGCAGTATTTT	CAQLGRRGAIDTQYF
.	TRBV18	.	TRBJ2-1	TGTGCCAGCTCAAGCCAGGGAACTCCTTGGAGAAATGAGCAGTTCTTC	CASSSQGTPWRNEQFF
.	TRBV5-1	.	TRBJ2-2	TGCGCCAGCAGCTTGGGACTAACCGGGGAGCTGTTTTTT	CASSLGLTGELFF
.	TRBV10-3	.	TRBJ1-5	TGTGCCATCAGTGAGTCAGGAGGGAATCAGCCCCAGCATTTT	CAISESGGNQPQHF
.	TRBV5-6	.	TRBJ1-6	TGTGCCAGCACCCAGAGGGGGTCCTATAATTCACCCCTCCACTTT	CASTQRGSYNSPLHF
.	TRBV7-9	TRBD1	TRBJ1-1	TGTGCCAGCAGCCAAGCGGACAGGTCTGAGACTGAAGCTTTCTTT	CASSQADRSETEAFF
.	TRBV5-6	.	TRBJ1-2	TGTGCCAGCAGCTTGCCGGCCCGGGTGGGTGGCTACACCTTC	CASSLPARVGGYTF
.	TRBV7-9	.	TRBJ2-3	TGTGCCAGCAGCCATCGCACAGATACGCAGTATTTT	CASSHRTDTQYF
.	TRBV14	.	TRBJ1-2	TGTGCCAGCAGCCAAGGCCTCAAGCACTATGGCTATACCTTC	CASSQGLKHYGYTF
.	TRBV19	.	TRBJ2-7	TGTGCCAGTAGTATTGGAGGGGAGATCCACGAGCAGTACTTC	CASSIGGEIHEQYF
.	TRBV5-1	.	TRBJ2-7	TGCGCCAGCAGCCACGACATTCCCTACGAGCAGTACTTC	CASSHDIPYEQYF
.	TRBV4-2	.	TRBJ2-2	TGTGCCAGCAGCCAAGAACGTCCCTCGCGGGGAAACACCGGGGAGCTGTTTTTT	CASSQERPSRGNTGELFF
few	TRBV6-6	TRBD1	TRBJ2-1	TGTGCCAGCAGTTACGCCCAGGGGGTTTACAATGAGCAGTTCTTC	CASSYAQGVYNEQFF
.	TRBV7-9	TRBD2	TRBJ2-2	TGTGCCAGCAGCTTACTTCGAGCGGGGGGTAGGACCGGGGAGCTGTTTTTT	CASSLLRAGGRTGELFF
.	TRBV5-5	.	TRBJ2-7	TGTGCCAGCAGCTTGAGGAGTTACGAGCAGTACTTC	CASSLRSYEQYF
.	TRBV30	.	TRBJ1-2	TGTGCCTGGAGTCCGGACAGCGGTAGGGGCTACACCTTC	CAWSPDSGRGYTF
.	TRBV6-5	TRBD1	TRBJ2-5	TGTGCCAGCGACGCCAGGGGGCTCATCCAAGAGACCCAGTACTTC	CASDARGLIQETQYF
.	TRBV30	.	TRBJ1-1	TGTGCCTGGAGAGCCGGGGAGAACACTGAAGCTTTCTTT	CAWRAGENTEAFF
.	TRBV5-1	TRBD1	TRBJ1-3	TGCGCCAGCAGCCTTGAATTGACAGGGATCGGTGGAAACACCATATATTTT	CASSLELTGIGGNTIYF
.	TRBV6-5	.	TRBJ1-3	TGTGCCAGCAGTTACTCGAGGCAGGGGAACACCATATATTTT	CASSYSRQGNTIYF
.	TRBV21-1	.	TRBJ1-1	TGTGCCAGCGCGCTCGACAGGGGGCTGGCTGAAGCTTTCTTT	CASALDRGLAEAFF
.	TRBV4-1	TRBD1	TRBJ1-5	TGCGCCAGCAGCCGTCGAACCGGGACAGGTAGCAATCAGCCCCAGCATTTT	CASSRRTGTGSNQPQHF
.	TRBV3-1/TRBV3-2	.	TRBJ1-1	TGTGCCAGCAGCCCTTGGTTGAGGACTGAAGCTTTCTTT	CASSPWLRTEAFF
.	TRBV4-2	.	TRBJ1-6	TGTGCCAGCAGCCAAGATTTTCTGGGGTTCGGGAGTAATTCACCCCTCCACTTT	CASSQDFLGFGSNSPLHF
once	TRBV5-1	TRBD1	TRBJ2-1	TGCGCCAGCAGCTTGGGGACAGGGGAGCAGTTCTTC	CASSLGTGEQFF
.	TRBV24-1	.	TRBJ2-3	TGTGCCACCAGTGATTTAACGGTGGGCACAGATACGCAGTATTTT	CATSDLTVGTDTQYF
.	TRBV9	.	TRBJ1-3	TGTGCCAGCAGCCAATTAGAAATCCCCTCTGGAAACACCATATATTTT	CASSQLEIPSGNTIYF
once	TRBV6-5	.	TRBJ1-1	TGTGCCAGCAGCCGAGGGAACACTGAAGCTTTCTTT	CASSRGNTEAFF
.	TRBV27	.	TRBJ1-2	TGTGCCAGCAGTTCACCTCGCGGAGGGGAACAGTCTAACTATGGCTACACCTTC	CASSSPRGGEQSNYGYTF
.	TRBV4-2	.	TRBJ1-4	TGTGCCAGCAGCCAAGTCGTAGTAGGAGTTGGCGAAAAACTGTTTTTT	CASSQVVVGVGEKLFF
.	TRBV4-2	.	TRBJ1-5	TGTGCCAGCAGCCAAGAGTATCAGGAGGAAGGTCAGCCCCAGCATTTT	CASSQEYQEEGQPQHF
.	TRBV30	.	TRBJ1-2	TGTGCCTGGAGTGTACAATACTATGGCTACACCTTC	CAWSVQYYGYTF
once	TRBV5-5	TRBD1	TRBJ2-3	TGTGCCAGCAGTTCCCCGGGACAGGGGGCATCGGATACGCAGTATTTT	CASSSPGQGASDTQYF
few	TRBV7-2	.	TRBJ2-7	TGTGCCAGCAGCTTGGAGTCCACTAAGCTGTACTTC	CASSLESTKLYF
.	TRBV6-4	TRBD2	TRBJ2-5	TGTGCCAGCAGTGCCCAAGCGGGGGCAAAACAAGAGACCCAGTACTTC	CASSAQAGAKQETQYF
once	TRBV12-3/TRBV12-4	.	TRBJ1-4	TGTGCCAGCAGAGAGGATCGCCCTCAAAAACTGTTTTTT	CASREDRPQKLFF
.	TRBV6-1	.	TRBJ1-1	TGTGCCAGCAGTGAATTGCGGGACACTGAAGCTTTCTTT	CASSELRDTEAFF
.	TRBV5-4	TRBD1	TRBJ1-1	TGTGCCAGCAGCTTCCCGGACAGGGGGCTCGGGAACACTGAAGCTTTCTTT	CASSFPDRGLGNTEAFF
.	TRBV6-5	.	TRBJ1-5	TGTGCCAGCACCGGGGGTTGGAATCAGCCCCAGCATTTT	CASTGGWNQPQHF
.	TRBV29-1	TRBD1	TRBJ2-7	TGCAGCGTTGAGACAGGGAATTCTTATGAGCAGTACTTC	CSVETGNSYEQYF
.	TRBV9	TRBD2	TRBJ2-1	TGTGCCAGCAGCGTAGGATTAGCGGGTAACAATGAGCAGTTCTTC	CASSVGLAGNNEQFF
few	TRBV5-1	.	TRBJ1-1	TGCGCCAGCAGCTTGTCCCTACAGATTAACACTGAAGCTTTCTTT	CASSLSLQINTEAFF